This is a list of T cell receptor beta chains from one sample in a study of T-cell reconstitution after alpha-beta-depleted transplantation in children. TCRdb called the PCR reads again in MiXCR, with one record for every CDR3 protein. The sample lists about 170,000 distinct CDR3 sequences, around 10% occurring once. The sample here was PBMCs, taken before TCRalphabeta/CD19-depleted stem cell transplant. The receptors derive from a boy aged 2 to 10 with acute myeloid leukemia, due to receive a stem cell transplant. CDR3s include the opening cysteine and the closing phenylalanine or tryptophan. A D gene is named only where the DNA matches it firmly. Rows may omit the clone size; those that give it use once, few, many or a size class.

j_call	clone_size	d_call	v_call	cdr3_nt	cdr3_aa
TRBJ2-5	many	TRBD2	TRBV28	TGTGCCAGCAGTTCGACTAGCGGGCCCCAAGAGACCCAGTACTTC	CASSSTSGPQETQYF
TRBJ2-1	many	-	TRBV28	TGTGCCAGCAGTTTGGGGGGTAAGCAGTTCTTC	CASSLGGKQFF
TRBJ1-5	many	TRBD1	TRBV5-1	TGCGCCAGCAGCTTACAGGGGCTGGGTAATCAGCCCCAGCATTTT	CASSLQGLGNQPQHF
TRBJ2-7	-	-	TRBV2	TGTGCCAGCAGGGACAGTGCTTTGGGGTACGAGCAGTACTTC	CASRDSALGYEQYF
TRBJ2-7	many	TRBD2	TRBV7-9	TGTGCCAGCAGCTATACGGGACTAGCAGACACGAGCTACGAGCAGTACTTC	CASSYTGLADTSYEQYF
TRBJ2-2	many	-	TRBV4-1	TGCGCCAGCAGCCAACTTCTAGTGTCCACCGGGGAGCTGTTTTTT	CASSQLLVSTGELFF
TRBJ2-5	many	TRBD1	TRBV20-1	TGCAGTGCTAGAGAACAGGGGAGCGGAGAGACCCAGTACTTC	CSAREQGSGETQYF
TRBJ2-7	many	-	TRBV5-1	TGCGCCAGCAGCTTGGACAGGGCCTACGAGCAGTACTTC	CASSLDRAYEQYF
TRBJ2-7	many	-	TRBV19	TGTGCCAGTAGTATAGAGGGACAACTCTACGAGCAGTACTTC	CASSIEGQLYEQYF
TRBJ1-1	many	-	TRBV7-2	TGTGCCAGCAGACCCGACAGGAGGTTGGCTGAAGCTTTCTTT	CASRPDRRLAEAFF
TRBJ2-3	-	-	TRBV30	TGTGCCTGGAGCTCCGAAGGTTTTGATGGGGATACGCAGTATTTT	CAWSSEGFDGDTQYF
TRBJ1-5	many	-	TRBV20-1	TGCAGTGCTAGTCCGATGGAGGCCCCAACTATCAATCAGCCCCAGCATTTT	CSASPMEAPTINQPQHF
TRBJ2-5	many	TRBD2	TRBV20-1	TGCAGTGCCAGGACTAGCGGGGTAGAAGAGACCCAGTACTTC	CSARTSGVEETQYF
TRBJ2-5	many	-	TRBV2	TGTGCCAGCAGAGACCCCCTCCGGGACCAACAACAAGAGACCCAGTACTTC	CASRDPLRDQQQETQYF
TRBJ1-2	many	-	TRBV20-1	TGCAGTGCTAGGAGCTATGGCTACACCTTC	CSARSYGYTF
TRBJ1-1	many	-	TRBV20-1	TGCAGTGCTAGAGACTCCCAGGGGATCACTGAAGCTTTCTTT	CSARDSQGITEAFF
TRBJ2-3	many	-	TRBV11-2	TGTGCCAGCAGCTTAGGGGCTGGGTCTACAGATACGCAGTATTTT	CASSLGAGSTDTQYF
TRBJ2-7	many	TRBD2	TRBV28	TGTGCCAGCAGTTCATCTAGCGGGACCTACGAGCAGTACTTC	CASSSSSGTYEQYF
TRBJ2-1	many	-	TRBV5-1	TGCGCCAGCAGCTTGGGACTAGATGTAGGGGTGCAGTTCTTC	CASSLGLDVGVQFF
TRBJ1-1	many	-	TRBV25-1	TGTGCCAGCAGTGAACACGGTAGAGGGCCGAACACTGAAGCTTTCTTT	CASSEHGRGPNTEAFF
TRBJ2-2	many	-	TRBV7-2	TGTGCCAGCAGCTTCGTCCGAGCGGCGAACACCGGGGAGCTGTTTTTT	CASSFVRAANTGELFF
TRBJ2-1	many	-	TRBV28	TGTGCCAGCAGTTCTCACAGGGTTGAGCAGTTCTTC	CASSSHRVEQFF
TRBJ2-1	many	-	TRBV28	TGTGCCAGCAGCGTCGACCCCAGCTCCTACAATGAGCAGTTCTTC	CASSVDPSSYNEQFF
TRBJ2-3	many	-	TRBV3-1	TGTGCCAGCAGCCAGCTCAAGGGGGATACGCAGTATTTT	CASSQLKGDTQYF
TRBJ1-1	many	-	TRBV19	TGTGCCACCTATAACACTGAAGCTTTCTTT	CATYNTEAFF
TRBJ1-5	many	-	TRBV4-1	TGCGCCAGCAGCCTAGGGGGGGCAGGCAACAATCAGCCCCAGCATTTT	CASSLGGAGNNQPQHF
TRBJ1-4	many	-	TRBV15	TGTGCCACCAGCAGAAGACAGAATGGTGAAAAACTGTTTTTT	CATSRRQNGEKLFF
TRBJ2-2	many	-	TRBV7-3	TGTGCCAGCAGCTTAATGGTGAACACCGGGGAGCTGTTTTTT	CASSLMVNTGELFF
TRBJ2-2	-	-	TRBV4-1	TGCGCCAGCAGCCAAGATCTGACGGGGGATTGGACCGGGGAGCTGTTTTTT	CASSQDLTGDWTGELFF
TRBJ2-5	many	TRBD1	TRBV5-6	TGTGCCAGCAGCTTGAATGGACAGGGGAGTTTGTGGCAAGAGACCCAGTACTTC	CASSLNGQGSLWQETQYF
TRBJ1-1	many	-	TRBV20-1	TGCAGTGCTAGAGATCCGATGGCGGGGAGGGCTGAAGCTTTCTTT	CSARDPMAGRAEAFF
TRBJ1-2	many	TRBD1	TRBV12-3/TRBV12-4	TGTGCCAGCAGTCTGGACAGGGGGACTAACTATGGCTACACCTTC	CASSLDRGTNYGYTF
TRBJ2-6	many	-	TRBV5-1	TGCGCCAGCAGCTTAGGGCGAACCGTCTCTGGGGCCAACGTCCTGACTTTC	CASSLGRTVSGANVLTF
TRBJ2-1	many	-	TRBV20-1	TGCAGTGCTAGTCCCGGATCGTTCAATGAGCAGTTCTTC	CSASPGSFNEQFF
TRBJ2-1	many	TRBD2	TRBV5-1	TGCGCCAGCAGCCCTGGACTAGCGGGAGATGAGCAGTTCTTC	CASSPGLAGDEQFF
TRBJ1-1	many	-	TRBV20-1	TGCAGTGCTAGATACACTGAAGCTTTCTTT	CSARYTEAFF
TRBJ2-1	many	-	TRBV20-1	TGCAGTGCTAGAGATTCGGGTAGCGGACGTCTCAATGAGCAGTTCTTC	CSARDSGSGRLNEQFF
TRBJ2-3	-	-	TRBV5-1	TGCGCCAGCAGCCCTGCTTGGGAGACAGATACGCAGTATTTT	CASSPAWETDTQYF
TRBJ2-1	-	TRBD2	TRBV18	TGTGCCAGCTCGCAGGGACTACACAATGAGCAGTTCTTC	CASSQGLHNEQFF